The rows below give T cell receptor beta chains drawn from one sample of a study of T cell responses to AZD1222 COVID-19 vaccine. The data were produced by immunoSEQ multiplex PCR, yet TCRdb's version contains in-frame clones alone and is incomplete. The sample comprises around 140,000 clones, roughly 90% of which are singletons, and about 1.5% rests with the top ten. The sample was peripheral blood, taken on day 0 of AZD1222 vaccination. These receptors all stem from an adult in good health. The CDR3 runs from the conserved cysteine through the conserved F or W. The D gene is left open where the match is weak. Size tells how often a clone was seen (once, few, many) or the class of an expanded clone, and some rows leave it out.

J gene: TRBJ2-3
D gene: NA
clone size: few
V gene: TRBV2
CDR3 protein: CASSELSPDTQYF
CDR3 DNA: TGTGCCAGCAGTGAACTTTCCCCAGATACGCAGTATTTT

J gene: TRBJ2-6
D gene: NA
clone size: NA
V gene: TRBV11-3
CDR3 protein: CASSFEGSGANVLTF
CDR3 DNA: TGTGCCAGCAGCTTCGAGGGATCCGGGGCCAACGTCCTGACTTTC

J gene: TRBJ1-6
D gene: NA
clone size: once
V gene: TRBV6-2/TRBV6-3
CDR3 protein: CASSYVHDGSPLHF
CDR3 DNA: TGTGCCAGCAGTTACGTACACGATGGTTCACCCCTCCACTTT

J gene: TRBJ1-4
D gene: TRBD1
clone size: NA
V gene: TRBV7-2
CDR3 protein: CASSPQPGQNNEKLFF
CDR3 DNA: TGTGCCAGCAGCCCCCAACCGGGACAGAATAATGAAAAACTGTTTTTT

J gene: TRBJ2-1
D gene: TRBD2
clone size: NA
V gene: TRBV4-2
CDR3 protein: CASSGNSGGAGNEQFF
CDR3 DNA: TGTGCCAGCAGCGGAAATAGCGGGGGGGCGGGTAATGAGCAGTTCTTC

J gene: TRBJ2-1
D gene: NA
clone size: NA
V gene: TRBV6-5
CDR3 protein: CASSRTTGNEQFF
CDR3 DNA: TGTGCCAGCAGTCGAACCACGGGAAATGAGCAGTTCTTC

J gene: TRBJ1-2
D gene: NA
clone size: NA
V gene: TRBV10-1
CDR3 protein: CASSEVRDRLTGGYTF
CDR3 DNA: TGCGCCAGCAGTGAAGTTCGAGACCGACTGACGGGGGGCTACACCTTC

J gene: TRBJ1-1
D gene: NA
clone size: NA
V gene: TRBV21-1
CDR3 protein: CASSRRWRAMNTEAFF
CDR3 DNA: TGTGCCAGCAGCCGGAGGTGGCGGGCCATGAACACTGAAGCTTTCTTT

J gene: TRBJ1-5
D gene: NA
clone size: NA
V gene: TRBV3-1/TRBV3-2
CDR3 protein: CASSLGLGQPQHF
CDR3 DNA: TGTGCCAGCAGCCTCGGACTGGGACAGCCCCAGCATTTT

J gene: TRBJ2-3
D gene: TRBD2
clone size: NA
V gene: TRBV12-5
CDR3 protein: CASGLVVREWTQYF
CDR3 DNA: TGTGCTAGTGGTTTGGTAGTGCGGGAGTGGACGCAGTATTTT

J gene: TRBJ2-5
D gene: NA
clone size: NA
V gene: TRBV5-1
CDR3 protein: CASSLKETQYF
CDR3 DNA: TGCGCCAGCAGCTTAAAAGAGACCCAGTACTTC

J gene: TRBJ1-2
D gene: NA
clone size: NA
V gene: TRBV4-3
CDR3 protein: CASSHRGGPTTGYTF
CDR3 DNA: TGCGCCAGCAGCCACCGAGGGGGACCGACGACCGGCTACACCTTC

J gene: TRBJ2-3
D gene: NA
clone size: once
V gene: TRBV10-1
CDR3 protein: CASSDSGELYTQYF
CDR3 DNA: TGCGCCAGCAGTGATAGCGGAGAGCTTTATACGCAGTATTTT

J gene: TRBJ1-1
D gene: NA
clone size: NA
V gene: TRBV6-4
CDR3 protein: CASSSGVNTEAFF
CDR3 DNA: TGTGCCAGCAGTTCCGGGGTGAACACTGAAGCTTTCTTT

J gene: TRBJ2-1
D gene: NA
clone size: few
V gene: TRBV3-1/TRBV3-2
CDR3 protein: CASSQGAGFTGNEQFF
CDR3 DNA: TGTGCCAGCAGCCAAGGGGCAGGGTTTACAGGCAATGAGCAGTTCTTC

J gene: TRBJ2-1
D gene: NA
clone size: NA
V gene: TRBV4-3
CDR3 protein: CASSLSSSVHNEQFF
CDR3 DNA: TGCGCCAGCAGCCTAAGTTCGAGTGTCCACAATGAGCAGTTCTTC

J gene: TRBJ2-1
D gene: TRBD2
clone size: NA
V gene: TRBV7-3
CDR3 protein: CASSPSGTSYNEQFF
CDR3 DNA: TGTGCCAGCAGCCCTAGCGGGACCTCCTACAATGAGCAGTTCTTC

J gene: TRBJ2-7
D gene: TRBD2
clone size: NA
V gene: TRBV7-9
CDR3 protein: CASSSALGTSENF
CDR3 DNA: TGTGCCAGCAGCTCTGCATTGGGGACTAGCGAAAACTTC

J gene: TRBJ2-1
D gene: NA
clone size: NA
V gene: TRBV7-8
CDR3 protein: CASSLLLGNEQFF
CDR3 DNA: TGTGCCAGCAGCTTATTATTGGGTAATGAGCAGTTCTTC

J gene: TRBJ2-7
D gene: NA
clone size: NA
V gene: TRBV3-1/TRBV3-2
CDR3 protein: CASSQDPTHTYEQYF
CDR3 DNA: TGTGCCAGCAGCCAAGACCCAACCCATACCTACGAGCAGTACTTC

J gene: TRBJ1-4
D gene: NA
clone size: NA
V gene: TRBV27
CDR3 protein: CASSLSNSGYEKLFF
CDR3 DNA: TGTGCCAGCAGTTTATCCAACTCCGGGTACGAAAAACTGTTTTTT

J gene: TRBJ1-5
D gene: NA
clone size: NA
V gene: TRBV5-1
CDR3 protein: CASSLVGGEGQPQHF
CDR3 DNA: TGCGCCAGCAGCTTGGTTGGGGGGGAAGGACAGCCCCAGCATTTT